This T cell receptor (beta chain) stems from a study of cytomegalovirus exposure and HLA in healthy donors. This CDR3 spans 16 amino acids. Germline assignment: CDR1 SGHVS and CDR2 FQNEAQ. J was trimmed by 0 bases and V by 2 bases; bases with no gene match: 6. Produced via immunoSEQ multiplex PCR; TCRdb's table is partial and in-frame only. Among over 120,000 clones listed, about 94% were seen once. Sequenced sample: PBMCs. The genes are TRBV7-8 and TRBJ2-7; 8 bases are shared with TRBD2. The origin of this receptor is a man between 18 and 35 years old in good health and CMV-seropositive. In nucleotides, the CDR3 is TGTGCCAGCAGCTTAAGACAGCGGGAGTACTCCTACGAGCAGTACTTC. It yields the protein CASSLRQREYSYEQYF.